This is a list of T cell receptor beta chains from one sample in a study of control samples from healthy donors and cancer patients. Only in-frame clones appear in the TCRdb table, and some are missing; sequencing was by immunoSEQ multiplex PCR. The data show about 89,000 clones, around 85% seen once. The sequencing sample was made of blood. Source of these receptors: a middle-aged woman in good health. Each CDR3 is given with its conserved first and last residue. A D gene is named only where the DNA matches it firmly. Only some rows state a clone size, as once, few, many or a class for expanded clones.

CDR3aa: CAWSGKGLFPQPQHF; CDR3nt: TGTGCCTGGAGTGGGAAGGGGCTTTTTCCTCAGCCCCAGCATTTT; v_gene: TRBV30; d_gene: NA; j_gene: TRBJ1-5; abundance: NA
CDR3aa: CAWSPTGLGEAFF; CDR3nt: TGTGCCTGGAGCCCGACAGGGCTGGGTGAAGCTTTCTTT; v_gene: TRBV30; d_gene: TRBD1; j_gene: TRBJ1-1; abundance: NA
CDR3aa: CASSDALRNTIYF; CDR3nt: TGTGCCAGCAGTGACGCACTCCGAAACACCATATATTTT; v_gene: TRBV6-4; d_gene: NA; j_gene: TRBJ1-3; abundance: NA
CDR3aa: CASSLISTRYTGELFF; CDR3nt: TGTGCCAGCAGCTTAATTAGTACGAGATACACCGGGGAGCTGTTTTTT; v_gene: TRBV7-2; d_gene: NA; j_gene: TRBJ2-2; abundance: few
CDR3aa: CASSRQGPFSYEQYF; CDR3nt: TGTGCCAGCAGCCGACAGGGGCCGTTCTCCTACGAGCAGTACTTC; v_gene: TRBV25-1; d_gene: TRBD1; j_gene: TRBJ2-7; abundance: NA
CDR3aa: CASSSGRISVNSPLHF; CDR3nt: TGCGCCAGCAGCTCCGGAAGGATCAGTGTTAATTCACCCCTCCACTTT; v_gene: TRBV5-1; d_gene: NA; j_gene: TRBJ1-6; abundance: NA
CDR3aa: CAWSVERGYTF; CDR3nt: TGTGCCTGGAGTGTAGAACGTGGCTACACCTTC; v_gene: TRBV30; d_gene: NA; j_gene: TRBJ1-2; abundance: NA
CDR3aa: CASSALSGGESYNEQFF; CDR3nt: TGTGCCAGCAGTGCTTTATCGGGGGGGGAGTCCTACAATGAGCAGTTCTTC; v_gene: TRBV25-1; d_gene: TRBD2; j_gene: TRBJ2-1; abundance: NA
CDR3aa: CASSQRVSGANVLTF; CDR3nt: TGTGCCAGCAGCCAAAGGGTCTCTGGGGCCAACGTCCTGACTTTC; v_gene: TRBV3-1/TRBV3-2; d_gene: NA; j_gene: TRBJ2-6; abundance: NA
CDR3aa: CSVKDLNEAFF; CDR3nt: TGCAGCGTTAAGGACCTGAATGAAGCTTTCTTT; v_gene: TRBV29-1; d_gene: NA; j_gene: TRBJ1-1; abundance: NA
CDR3aa: CASSFWANTEAFF; CDR3nt: TGTGCCAGCAGTTTTTGGGCGAACACTGAAGCTTTCTTT; v_gene: TRBV27; d_gene: NA; j_gene: TRBJ1-1; abundance: NA
CDR3aa: CASSFQGINEAFF; CDR3nt: TGTGCCAGCAGCTTTCAGGGGATTAATGAAGCTTTCTTT; v_gene: TRBV7-2; d_gene: NA; j_gene: TRBJ1-1; abundance: NA
CDR3aa: CASSLSGGARNNEQFF; CDR3nt: TGTGCCAGCAGCTTGAGCGGGGGGGCGAGGAACAATGAGCAGTTCTTC; v_gene: TRBV5-8; d_gene: TRBD2; j_gene: TRBJ2-1; abundance: NA
CDR3aa: CASSHVGQGHYNEQFF; CDR3nt: TGCGCCAGCAGCCATGTTGGACAGGGTCACTACAATGAGCAGTTCTTC; v_gene: TRBV4-1; d_gene: TRBD1; j_gene: TRBJ2-1; abundance: NA
CDR3aa: CASSLGQDIAIYF; CDR3nt: TGTGCCAGCAGCTTAGGGCAGGACATTGCCATATATTTT; v_gene: TRBV7-9; d_gene: NA; j_gene: TRBJ1-3; abundance: NA
CDR3aa: CATPSRDRGSLYGYTF; CDR3nt: TGTGCCACCCCGTCCCGGGACAGGGGTTCCTTATATGGCTACACCTTC; v_gene: TRBV25-1; d_gene: TRBD1; j_gene: TRBJ1-2; abundance: once
CDR3aa: CASSLTAAAPNTEAFF; CDR3nt: TGTGCCAGCAGCTTAACGGCGGCAGCCCCAAACACTGAAGCTTTCTTT; v_gene: TRBV7-3; d_gene: NA; j_gene: TRBJ1-1; abundance: NA
CDR3aa: CASSQALTGGSNYGYTF; CDR3nt: TGCGCCAGCAGCCAAGCCTTGACAGGGGGCTCAAACTATGGCTACACCTTC; v_gene: TRBV4-3; d_gene: TRBD1; j_gene: TRBJ1-2; abundance: NA
CDR3aa: CASSLAPGGAGNGYTF; CDR3nt: TGTGCCAGCAGCTTAGCCCCAGGGGGGGCGGGAAATGGCTACACCTTC; v_gene: TRBV7-2; d_gene: TRBD1; j_gene: TRBJ1-2; abundance: NA
CDR3aa: CASSQGLSGRDYGYTF; CDR3nt: TGCGCCAGCAGCCAAGGTCTGAGCGGGAGGGACTATGGCTACACCTTC; v_gene: TRBV4-1; d_gene: NA; j_gene: TRBJ1-2; abundance: NA
CDR3aa: CASSPNPTGVSTDTQYF; CDR3nt: TGTGCCAGCAGCCCAAACCCGACCGGGGTTAGCACAGATACGCAGTATTTT; v_gene: TRBV7-8; d_gene: NA; j_gene: TRBJ2-3; abundance: NA
CDR3aa: CASSLDGRQVGYTF; CDR3nt: TGTGCCAGCAGCTTAGACGGTCGGCAGGTTGGTTACACCTTC; v_gene: TRBV7-2; d_gene: NA; j_gene: TRBJ1-2; abundance: NA
CDR3aa: CASSLGFPNSPNTDTQYF; CDR3nt: TGTGCCAGCAGCTTGGGATTTCCCAATTCACCGAACACAGATACGCAGTATTTT; v_gene: TRBV5-4; d_gene: NA; j_gene: TRBJ2-3; abundance: NA
CDR3aa: CASSSQGAAGNTIYF; CDR3nt: TGTGCCAGCAGCTCCCAGGGGGCAGCTGGAAACACCATATATTTT; v_gene: TRBV7-9; d_gene: TRBD1; j_gene: TRBJ1-3; abundance: NA
CDR3aa: CASISARDRQKISGNTIYF; CDR3nt: TGTGCCAGCATCTCAGCCCGGGACAGGCAAAAGATCTCTGGAAACACCATATATTTT; v_gene: TRBV28; d_gene: TRBD1; j_gene: TRBJ1-3; abundance: NA
CDR3aa: CASSAGMGRSSYEQYF; CDR3nt: TGTGCCAGCAGTGCTGGGATGGGCAGAAGCTCCTACGAGCAGTACTTC; v_gene: TRBV2; d_gene: NA; j_gene: TRBJ2-7; abundance: NA
CDR3aa: CASSLGQRTGGYTF; CDR3nt: TGTGCCAGCAGCTTGGGACAAAGAACGGGTGGCTACACCTTC; v_gene: TRBV7-2; d_gene: NA; j_gene: TRBJ1-2; abundance: NA
CDR3aa: CASSLVRNQPQHF; CDR3nt: TGTGCCAGCAGCTTAGTCAGGAATCAGCCCCAGCATTTT; v_gene: TRBV7-2; d_gene: NA; j_gene: TRBJ1-5; abundance: NA
CDR3aa: CASSFRQGTPSGEQFF; CDR3nt: TGCGCCAGCAGCTTCCGGCAGGGGACCCCCTCGGGTGAGCAGTTCTTC; v_gene: TRBV5-1; d_gene: NA; j_gene: TRBJ2-1; abundance: NA
CDR3aa: CASSAGLTFGSPLHF; CDR3nt: TGTGCCAGCAGTGCAGGACTCACTTTCGGGTCACCCCTCCACTTT; v_gene: TRBV25-1; d_gene: NA; j_gene: TRBJ1-6; abundance: NA
CDR3aa: CASSQGTARGEKLFF; CDR3nt: TGTGCCAGCAGCCAAGGGACTGCTCGGGGTGAAAAACTGTTTTTT; v_gene: TRBV4-2; d_gene: NA; j_gene: TRBJ1-4; abundance: NA
CDR3aa: CSVGGGGVGNQPQHF; CDR3nt: TGCAGCGTTGGCGGTGGGGGGGTAGGGAATCAGCCCCAGCATTTT; v_gene: TRBV29-1; d_gene: NA; j_gene: TRBJ1-5; abundance: NA
CDR3aa: CASSQGGRLAKNIQYF; CDR3nt: TGTGCCAGCAGCCAAGGAGGCAGGTTAGCCAAAAACATTCAGTACTTC; v_gene: TRBV14; d_gene: NA; j_gene: TRBJ2-4; abundance: NA
CDR3aa: CASSPSQTEKLFF; CDR3nt: TGTGCCAGCTCCCCCTCGCAGACTGAAAAACTGTTTTTT; v_gene: TRBV18; d_gene: NA; j_gene: TRBJ1-4; abundance: NA
CDR3aa: CAFNSGAGNNSPPHF; CDR3nt: TGTGCCTTTAACTCGGGGGCAGGGAATAATTCACCCCCCCACTTT; v_gene: TRBV30; d_gene: NA; j_gene: TRBJ1-6; abundance: NA
CDR3aa: CASSLTGRTEAFF; CDR3nt: TGTGCCAGCAGCTTAACCGGGCGGACTGAAGCTTTCTTT; v_gene: TRBV7-2; d_gene: NA; j_gene: TRBJ1-1; abundance: NA
CDR3aa: CASSLGRVVSNEKLFF; CDR3nt: TGCGCCAGCAGCTTGGGGCGGGTAGTAAGTAATGAAAAACTGTTTTTT; v_gene: TRBV5-1; d_gene: NA; j_gene: TRBJ1-4; abundance: NA
CDR3aa: CASSLYGAQPQHF; CDR3nt: TGCGCCAGCAGCTTGTATGGGGCTCAGCCCCAGCATTTT; v_gene: TRBV5-1; d_gene: NA; j_gene: TRBJ1-5; abundance: NA
CDR3aa: CASSRSGSYNEQFF; CDR3nt: TGTGCCAGCAGCCGTAGCGGGTCCTACAATGAGCAGTTCTTC; v_gene: TRBV6-5; d_gene: TRBD2; j_gene: TRBJ2-1; abundance: NA
CDR3aa: CSASEGARLWDEQFF; CDR3nt: TGCAGCGCCAGCGAGGGGGCCCGGTTATGGGATGAGCAGTTCTTC; v_gene: TRBV29-1; d_gene: TRBD1; j_gene: TRBJ2-1; abundance: NA
CDR3aa: CATSYSGELFF; CDR3nt: TGTGCCACCAGCTACTCCGGGGAGCTGTTTTTT; v_gene: TRBV24-1; d_gene: NA; j_gene: TRBJ2-2; abundance: NA
CDR3aa: CASSLSNEYHKYF; CDR3nt: TGTGCCAGCAGCCTATCTAATGAGTACCATAAGTACTTC; v_gene: TRBV3-1/TRBV3-2; d_gene: NA; j_gene: TRBJ2-5; abundance: NA
CDR3aa: CASSLDPDRGLYEQYF; CDR3nt: TGTGCCAGCAGCTTAGACCCGGACAGGGGGCTCTACGAGCAGTACTTC; v_gene: TRBV11-3; d_gene: TRBD1; j_gene: TRBJ2-7; abundance: NA
CDR3aa: CSVFEDTEAFF; CDR3nt: TGCAGCGTTTTCGAGGACACTGAAGCTTTCTTT; v_gene: TRBV29-1; d_gene: NA; j_gene: TRBJ1-1; abundance: few
CDR3aa: CASSPNRGLEQYF; CDR3nt: TGTGCCAGCTCACCCAACAGGGGGCTCGAGCAGTACTTC; v_gene: TRBV18; d_gene: TRBD1; j_gene: TRBJ2-7; abundance: NA
CDR3aa: CASSVGGGNYGYTF; CDR3nt: TGTGCCAGCAGCGTAGGCGGAGGGAACTATGGCTACACCTTC; v_gene: TRBV9; d_gene: NA; j_gene: TRBJ1-2; abundance: once
CDR3aa: CASSLAVSGSGTEAFF; CDR3nt: TGCGCCAGCAGCTTGGCGGTGTCAGGTAGTGGCACTGAAGCTTTCTTT; v_gene: TRBV5-1; d_gene: NA; j_gene: TRBJ1-1; abundance: NA
CDR3aa: CSVGTGETAYEQYF; CDR3nt: TGCAGCGTCGGGACAGGGGAGACGGCCTACGAGCAGTACTTC; v_gene: TRBV29-1; d_gene: TRBD1; j_gene: TRBJ2-7; abundance: NA
CDR3aa: CASSLPTTRGQETQYF; CDR3nt: TGTGCCAGCAGCTTACCGACTACGCGGGGGCAAGAGACCCAGTACTTC; v_gene: TRBV7-9; d_gene: TRBD2; j_gene: TRBJ2-5; abundance: NA
CDR3aa: CASRYTGSYEQYF; CDR3nt: TGTGCCAGCAGGTATACAGGGTCCTACGAGCAGTACTTC; v_gene: TRBV12-3/TRBV12-4; d_gene: NA; j_gene: TRBJ2-7; abundance: NA
CDR3aa: CASSLVRGGSGYTF; CDR3nt: TGTGCCAGCAGCTTAGTAAGAGGGGGGAGTGGCTACACCTTC; v_gene: TRBV7-9; d_gene: NA; j_gene: TRBJ1-2; abundance: NA
CDR3aa: CASSYSRRTNTGELFF; CDR3nt: TGTGCCAGCAGTTACTCCAGGAGAACGAACACCGGGGAGCTGTTTTTT; v_gene: TRBV6-2/TRBV6-3; d_gene: NA; j_gene: TRBJ2-2; abundance: NA